These 24 T cell receptor beta chains were sequenced from one sample in a study of blood T cell repertoires in COVID-19 (dated by TCRdb to 2018 to 2020). Library construction relied on the immunoSEQ multiplex PCR assay. TCRdb holds this immuneACCESS table with in-frame rearrangements only. Some clones are missing; in checked studies, unresolved V genes explain under half, and the rest has no known cause. The sample data list roughly 100,000 clones, and about 75% of these were observed just once. Of the sample, roughly a fifth falls within the top ten clones. The source material was peripheral blood. These receptors came from a woman in her seventies with acute or convalescent COVID-19.

Only a few counts were recorded for this clone. The rearrangement uses TRBV6-6 and TRBJ1-6; tentative D call: TRBD1 (5 bases). Trimming left V 5 bases short and J 0 bases short, with 17 bases between. The CDR3 totals 18 residues. Germline V gene sequence: CDR1 MNHNY, CDR2 SVGAGI (reference sequence). The CDR3 coding sequence is TGTGCCAGCAGTCTACGTGGGGGGAATAGCTCCTATAATTCACCCCTCCACTTT. It translates to CASSLRGGNSSYNSPLHF.

This sequence joins TRBV6-5 and TRBJ1-2, with 7 bases fitting TRBD1. The trim removed 6 bases at V and 2 bases at J, leaving 9 bases unmatched. This CDR3 has 15 residues. CDR1 MNHEY and CDR2 SVGAGI come from the germline V gene. The CDR3 loop is CASSQEAGQNYGYTF. The CDR3 DNA sequence: TGTGCCAGCAGCCAGGAGGCGGGACAGAACTATGGCTACACCTTC.

The chain employs TRBV28 and TRBJ1-2, with D unclear. V shed 5 bases and J shed 3 bases, with 13 bases lying between them. The CDR3 covers 14 residues. Germline V CDR1 and CDR2: MDHEN, SYDVKM. CDR3 sequence: CASSPEGGYYGYTF. The CDR3 coding sequence is TGTGCCAGCAGTCCGGAGGGTGGTTACTATGGCTACACCTTC.

The V and J genes are TRBV24-1 and TRBJ2-2, with 9 bases aligning to TRBD1. V dropped 7 bases and J dropped 6; count of bases not matched to a gene: 8. Germline V gene data show CDR1 as KGHDR and CDR2 as SFDVKD. The CDR3 has 15 amino acids. The CDR3 spells CATRGRDRAAGELFF. Written as DNA, the CDR3 is TGTGCCACCAGAGGACGGGACAGGGCTGCCGGGGAGCTGTTTTTT.

This clone was observed a few times. The rearrangement links TRBV5-1 to TRBJ1-5; weak D call: TRBD1 (6 bases). The germline gives CDR1 SGHRS, CDR2 YFSETQ. The V end lost 4 bases, the J end lost 3 bases, and 14 bases lay between the germline ends. The CDR3 is made up of 15 amino acids. The CDR3 spells CASSPQGGFNQPQHF. CDR3 coding DNA: TGCGCCAGCAGCCCACAGGGAGGGTTCAATCAGCCCCAGCATTTT.

This CDR3 is CAWTPGARGNTIYF. The CDR3 coding sequence is TGTGCCTGGACCCCAGGGGCACGGGGAAACACCATATATTTT. The chain carries TRBV30 and TRBJ1-3; perhaps TRBD1 as D (6 bases). Germline lookup yields CDR1 GTSNPN and CDR2 SVGIG (reference sequence). The CDR3 has 14 residues. V was shortened by 4 bases and J by 4 bases, with 14 bases between the two germline ends.

This clone was seen just once. V and J are TRBV12-3 or TRBV12-4 and TRBJ2-2; the D is unclear. CDR3 length equals 12 residues. Trimming pared 5 bases from V and 2 bases from J, leaving 3 bases between. The CDR3: CASSLNTGELFF. The CDR3 bases are TGTGCCAGCAGTCTTAACACCGGGGAGCTGTTTTTT.

This chain connects TRBV19 to TRBJ2-3, with 9 nucleotides matching TRBD2. Per the germline V gene, CDR1 is LNHDA and CDR2 is SQIVND (reference sequence). Trimming at V came to 5 bases and at J to 5 bases, leaving 8 bases not matched to a gene. This CDR3 comprises 15 residues. CDR3 nucleotide sequence: TGTGCCAGTAGTGCCCCGGGGCGGGGGGGAGATACGCAGTATTTT. Its translation: CASSAPGRGGDTQYF.

The chain recombines TRBV29-1 with TRBJ1-1, with D possibly matching TRBD1 (6 bases). V was trimmed by 6 bases and J by 4 bases, leaving 12 bases between them. Germline V gene sequence: CDR1 SQVTM, CDR2 ANQGSEA. This CDR3 contains 12 residues. CDR3 coding DNA: TGCAGCGTGGAGAGAGGGGGCACTGAAGCTTTCTTT. This codes for CSVERGGTEAFF.

The rearrangement links TRBV7-9 to TRBJ2-7; 9 bases align to TRBD1. CDR1 and CDR2 (germline): SEHNR, FQNEAQ (reference sequence). CDR3 size: 14 residues. Trimming took 5 bases from V and 9 from J; bases not matched to a gene: 11. Here the CDR3 reads CASSPATGGERQYF. The CDR3, as DNA: TGTGCCAGCAGCCCCGCGACAGGGGGGGAAAGGCAGTACTTC.

This chain joins TRBV5-1 and TRBJ1-4; the D gene is possibly TRBD1 (5 bases). Germline-derived CDR1 and CDR2 are SGHRS and YFSETQ. V was trimmed by 0 bases and J by 5 bases, leaving 11 bases between them. The CDR3 totals 15 residues. In DNA, the CDR3 is TGCGCCAGCAGCTTGGCCCCCGGGGGGAATGAAAAACTGTTTTTT. Amino acids: CASSLAPGGNEKLFF.

The chain uses TRBV27 and TRBJ2-3; the D gene is possibly TRBD2 (5 bases). Germline V gene sequence: CDR1 MNHEY, CDR2 SMNVEV (reference sequence). The CDR3 loop spans 12 amino acids. The V gene lost 6 bases and the J gene lost 8 bases, with 12 bases spanning the gap. The CDR3 sequence: CASRTYGGTQYF. In DNA, the CDR3 is TGTGCCAGCAGGACATATGGAGGTACGCAGTATTTT.

This clone was counted only a few times. This rearrangement joins TRBV7-9 to TRBJ2-3; D is unresolved. This CDR3 is 13 amino acids long. CDR1 is SEHNR, CDR2 FQNEAQ, per germline (reference sequence). V shed 6 bases and J shed 0 bases, with 7 bases lying between them. CDR3 coding DNA: TGTGCCAGCAGTGAAGAGAGCACAGATACGCAGTATTTT. Its translation: CASSEESTDTQYF. Using reference TRBV7-9 and TRBJ2-3 for the parts outside the CDR3, the full variable domain is DTGVSQNPRHKITKRGQNVTFRCDPISEHNRLYWYRQTLGQGPEFLTYFQNEAQLEKSRLLSDRFSAERPKGSFSTLEIQRTEQGDSAMYLCASSEESTDTQYFGPGTRLTVL.

The CDR3 coding sequence is TGTGCCATCAGTACTAATCCGAGCTCCTATAATTCACCCCTCCACTTT. The encoded protein is CAISTNPSSYNSPLHF. This rearrangement joins TRBV10-3 to TRBJ1-6; D gene unclear. The CDR3 runs to 16 residues. V shed 5 bases and J shed 0 bases, with 11 bases lying between them. From germline, CDR1 is ENHRY and CDR2 SYGVKD.

This chain connects TRBV10-3 to TRBJ2-2; TRBD2 matches at 7 bases. The CDR3 consists of 14 residues. Germline assignment: CDR1 ENHRY and CDR2 SYGVKD. Trimming removed 11 bases from V and 5 bases from J; junction bases left unmatched: 11. The CDR3 DNA follows: TGTGCCGCCCGTCGGGGGGAGGGGACCGGGGAGCTGTTTTTT. It is translated as CAARRGEGTGELFF.

J is TRBJ1-2 and V is TRBV12-5; 9 positions agree with TRBD1. V lost 1 base and J lost 6; bases outside the gene matches: 0. The CDR3 extends over 13 amino acids. CDR1 and CDR2 from the germline V gene are LGHNT and FRNRAP. The CDR3 sequence is CASGLGTGDGYTF. DNA of the CDR3: TGTGCTAGTGGTTTGGGGACAGGGGATGGCTACACCTTC.

This clone was observed a handful of times. The genes are TRBV7-2 and TRBJ2-3; D is possibly TRBD2 (6 bases). The germline V and J ends were trimmed by 2 bases and 5 bases, with 20 bases remaining between them. This CDR3 contains 17 residues. Germline-derived CDR1 and CDR2 are SGHTA and FQGNSA. The CDR3 DNA sequence: TGTGCCAGCAGCTTATCCGCGACTAGTAAGGGATTAGATACGCAGTATTTT. It yields the protein CASSLSATSKGLDTQYF. The full variable domain, completed using reference TRBV7-2 and TRBJ2-3, is GAGVSQSPSNKVTEKGKDVELRCDPISGHTALYWYRQSLGQGLEFLIYFQGNSAPDKSGLPSDRFSAERTGGSVSTLTIQRTQQEDSAVYLCASSLSATSKGLDTQYFGPGTRLTVL.

This clone appeared a few times. This chain uses TRBV5-1 with TRBJ1-2; D gene uncertain. V was trimmed by 0 bases and J by 0 bases, leaving 9 bases between them. Germline-derived CDR1 and CDR2 are SGHRS and YFSETQ. The CDR3 runs 15 residues. CDR3 sequence: CASSLASLSNYGYTF. The CDR3 DNA reads TGCGCCAGCAGCTTGGCCTCGCTATCTAACTATGGCTACACCTTC.

This sequence joins TRBV5-1 and TRBJ2-1, with D maybe TRBD2 (6 bases). CDR3 length: 17 amino acids. Looked up from germline, CDR1 is SGHRS and CDR2 is YFSETQ. Trimming took 0 bases from V and 4 from J, leaving 17 bases between them. The CDR3 reads CASSLGMAAGYYNEQFF. CDR3 bases: TGCGCCAGCAGCTTGGGGATGGCGGCGGGGTATTACAATGAGCAGTTCTTC.

V is TRBV6-1 and J is TRBJ2-5; TRBD1 matches 7 bases. From germline, CDR1 is MNHNS and CDR2 SASEGT. V shed 7 bases, J shed 9 bases, and the junction held 11 bases outside the gene matches. This CDR3 contains 13 residues. CDR3 protein: CASTRQGPGAQYF. CDR3 sequence (DNA): TGTGCCAGCACCAGACAGGGACCAGGGGCCCAGTACTTC.

The V call is TRBV7-9, the J call TRBJ2-1, with 10 bases lining up with TRBD2. Losses at the gene ends were 3 bases for V and 5 bases for J; bases not matched to a gene: 10. The germline gives CDR1 SEHNR, CDR2 FQNEAQ (reference sequence). This CDR3 comprises 17 residues. CDR3 coding DNA: TGTGCCAGCAGCTTCGGTCGCCTAGCGGGGGTAAACAATGAGCAGTTCTTC. This codes for CASSFGRLAGVNNEQFF.

The rearrangement links TRBV19 to TRBJ1-2; D perhaps matches TRBD1 (5 bases). Trimming shortened V by 1 base and J by 7 bases, and 10 bases separated the two germline ends. The CDR3 loop spans 13 amino acids. Germline CDR1 LNHDA, CDR2 SQIVND (reference sequence). This chain's CDR3 is CASSIARASGYTF. CDR3 nucleotides: TGTGCCAGTAGTATAGCCAGGGCGAGTGGCTACACCTTC. The variable domain in full, with the rest retrieved from reference TRBV19 and TRBJ1-2, is DGGITQSPKYLFRKEGQNVTLSCEQNLNHDAMYWYRQDPGQGLRLIYYSQIVNDFQKGDIAEGYSVSREKKESFPLTVTSAQKNPTAFYLCASSIARASGYTFGSGTRLTVV.

This clone was seen once. As DNA, the CDR3 is TGTGCCAGCAGCCAACCCGGACTACTTTTGGAGCAGTACTTC. Translating gives CASSQPGLLLEQYF. The genes are TRBV7-8 and TRBJ2-7; TRBD2 might be the D (6 bases). V gave up 5 bases and J gave up 7 bases, with 18 bases separating them. CDR3 length: 14 amino acids. Germline CDR1 reads SGHVS; CDR2 reads FQNEAQ.

The chain carries TRBV3-1 (or the pseudogene TRBV3-2) and TRBJ1-6, with a possible D match to TRBD1 (6 bases). CDR1 and CDR2 (germline): LGHDT, YNNKEL (reference sequence). V dropped 4 bases and J dropped 8 bases, with 12 bases sitting between them. CDR3 size: 14 residues. Written as DNA, the CDR3 is TGTGCCAGCAGCCCTGTACAGGGTTATTCACCCCTCCACTTT. Translation gives CASSPVQGYSPLHF.